This TCR beta chain was retrieved from a study of CD8 T cells in Susac syndrome. Points from the study as a whole: The study acknowledged a relatively small number of individuals in its TCR sequencing and HLA analysis.

V was clipped by 3 bases and J by 0 bases, with 3 bases between them. The germline V gene encodes CDR1 MNHEY and CDR2 SMNVEV (reference sequence). The CDR3 totals 13 residues. This clonotype was seen a handful of times. No antigen is known for it. Reverse transcription of roughly 0.45 to 1 ug RNA used random hexamers. Amplification of TCR beta CDR3 used immunoSEQ multiplex PCR across 54 Vbeta and 13 Jbeta. Each CDR3 protein is one row after TCRdb ran MiXCR on the immunoSEQ multiplex PCR reads. The repertoire holds about 130,000 distinct CDR3 sequences, with around 91% as singletons. The receptor was isolated from a human donor with multiple sclerosis. The sequencing input was CD8+ T cells from PBMCs. The rearrangement joins TRBV27 to TRBJ1-5; no definite D call. CDR3 amino acids: CASSFSSNQPQHF. The CDR3 DNA reads TGTGCCAGCAGTTTCAGTAGCAATCAGCCCCAGCATTTT.